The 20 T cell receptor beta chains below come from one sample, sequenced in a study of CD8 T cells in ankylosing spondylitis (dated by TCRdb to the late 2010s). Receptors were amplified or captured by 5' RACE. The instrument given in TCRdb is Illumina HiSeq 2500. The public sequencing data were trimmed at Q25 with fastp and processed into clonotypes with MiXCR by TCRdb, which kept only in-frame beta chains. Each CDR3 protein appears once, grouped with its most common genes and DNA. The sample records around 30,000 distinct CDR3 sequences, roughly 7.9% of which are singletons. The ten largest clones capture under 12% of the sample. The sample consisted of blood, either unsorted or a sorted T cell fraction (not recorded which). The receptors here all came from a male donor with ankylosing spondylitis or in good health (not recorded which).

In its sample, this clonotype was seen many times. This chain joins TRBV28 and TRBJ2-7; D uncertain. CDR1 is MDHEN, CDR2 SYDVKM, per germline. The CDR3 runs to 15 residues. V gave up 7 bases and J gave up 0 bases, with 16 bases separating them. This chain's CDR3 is CASTQGLGYSYEQYF. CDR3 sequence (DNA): TGTGCCAGCACCCAAGGATTGGGATACTCCTACGAGCAGTACTTC.

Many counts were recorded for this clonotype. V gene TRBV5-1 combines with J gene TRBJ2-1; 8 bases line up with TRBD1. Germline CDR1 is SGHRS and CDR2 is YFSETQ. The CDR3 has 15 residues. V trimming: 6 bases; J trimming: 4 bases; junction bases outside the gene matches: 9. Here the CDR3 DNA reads TGCGCCAGCACGCTTGGGACAGGAGAGTACAATGAGCAGTTCTTC. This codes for CASTLGTGEYNEQFF.

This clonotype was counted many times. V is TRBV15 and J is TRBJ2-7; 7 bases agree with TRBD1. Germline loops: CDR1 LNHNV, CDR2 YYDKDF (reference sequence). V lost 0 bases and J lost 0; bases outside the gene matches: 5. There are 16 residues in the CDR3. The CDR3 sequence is CATSRDLGDSSYEQYF. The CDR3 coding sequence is TGTGCCACCAGCAGAGATCTAGGGGACAGCTCCTACGAGCAGTACTTC.

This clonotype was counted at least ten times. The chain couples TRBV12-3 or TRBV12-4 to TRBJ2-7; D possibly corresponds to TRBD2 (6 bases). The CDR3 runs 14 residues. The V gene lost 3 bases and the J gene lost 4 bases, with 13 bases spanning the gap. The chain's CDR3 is CASSFGGGGYEQYF. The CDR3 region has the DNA TGTGCCAGCAGTTTTGGGGGAGGTGGGTACGAGCAGTACTTC.

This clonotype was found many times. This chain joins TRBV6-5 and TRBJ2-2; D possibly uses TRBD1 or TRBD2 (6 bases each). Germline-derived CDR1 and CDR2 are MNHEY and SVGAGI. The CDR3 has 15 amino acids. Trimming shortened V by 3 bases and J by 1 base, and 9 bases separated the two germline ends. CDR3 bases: TGTGCCAGCAGTTATGGGGGGCGGAACACCGGGGAGCTGTTTTTT. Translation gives CASSYGGRNTGELFF.

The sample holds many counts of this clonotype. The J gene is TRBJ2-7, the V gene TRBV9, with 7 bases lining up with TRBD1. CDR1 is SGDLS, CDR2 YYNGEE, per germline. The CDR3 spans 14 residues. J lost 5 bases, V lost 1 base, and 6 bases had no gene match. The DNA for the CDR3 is TGTGCCAGCAGCGTAACGACAGGGCGGGACGAGCAGTACTTC. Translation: CASSVTTGRDEQYF. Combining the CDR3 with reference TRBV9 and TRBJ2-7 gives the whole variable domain DSGVTQTPKHLITATGQRVTLRCSPRSGDLSVYWYQQSLDQGLQFLIQYYNGEERAKGNILERFSAQQFPDLHSELNLSSLELGDSALYFCASSVTTGRDEQYFGPGTRLTVT.

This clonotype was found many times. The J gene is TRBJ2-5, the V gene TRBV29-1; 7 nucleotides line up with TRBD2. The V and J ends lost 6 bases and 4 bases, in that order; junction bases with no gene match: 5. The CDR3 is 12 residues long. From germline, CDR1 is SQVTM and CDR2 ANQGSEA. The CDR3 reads CSVGGRGETQYF. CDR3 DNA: TGCAGCGTGGGTGGGAGGGGAGAGACCCAGTACTTC.

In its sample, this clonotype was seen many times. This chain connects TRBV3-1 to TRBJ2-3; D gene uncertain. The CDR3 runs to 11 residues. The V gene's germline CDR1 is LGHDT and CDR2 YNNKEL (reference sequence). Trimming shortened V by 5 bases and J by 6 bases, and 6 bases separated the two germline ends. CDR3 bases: TGTGCCAGCAGCACCCAGGATACGCAGTATTTT. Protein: CASSTQDTQYF.

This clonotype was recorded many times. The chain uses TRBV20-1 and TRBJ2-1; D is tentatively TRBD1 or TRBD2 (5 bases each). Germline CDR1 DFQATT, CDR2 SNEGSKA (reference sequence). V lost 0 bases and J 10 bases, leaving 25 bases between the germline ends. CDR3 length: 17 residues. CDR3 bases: TGCAGTGCTAGAGATAGAATGTGGCAGGGCGTCGGGAAAGAGCAGTTCTTC. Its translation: CSARDRMWQGVGKEQFF.

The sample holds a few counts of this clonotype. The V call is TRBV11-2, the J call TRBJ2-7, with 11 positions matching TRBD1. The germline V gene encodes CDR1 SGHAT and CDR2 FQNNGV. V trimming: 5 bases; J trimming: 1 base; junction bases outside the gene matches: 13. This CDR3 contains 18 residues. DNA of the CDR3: TGTGCCAGCAGCCTCAGGACAGGGGGCTCGGCCAATTCCTACGAGCAGTACTTC. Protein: CASSLRTGGSANSYEQYF.

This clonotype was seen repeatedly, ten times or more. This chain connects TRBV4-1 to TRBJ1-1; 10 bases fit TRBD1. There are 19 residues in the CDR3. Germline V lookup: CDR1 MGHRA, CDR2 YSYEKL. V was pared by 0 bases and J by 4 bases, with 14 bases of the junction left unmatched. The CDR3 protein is CASSQDFVRQGAAGTEAFF. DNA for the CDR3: TGCGCCAGCAGCCAAGATTTTGTGAGACAGGGGGCGGCGGGCACTGAAGCTTTCTTT.

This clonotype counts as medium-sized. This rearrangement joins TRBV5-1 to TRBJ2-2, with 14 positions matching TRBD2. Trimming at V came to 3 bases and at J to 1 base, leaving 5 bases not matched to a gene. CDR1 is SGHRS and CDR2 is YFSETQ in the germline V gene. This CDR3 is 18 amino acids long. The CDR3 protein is CASSSGLAGDGNTGELFF. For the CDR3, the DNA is TGCGCCAGCAGCTCGGGACTAGCGGGAGATGGGAACACCGGGGAGCTGTTTTTT.

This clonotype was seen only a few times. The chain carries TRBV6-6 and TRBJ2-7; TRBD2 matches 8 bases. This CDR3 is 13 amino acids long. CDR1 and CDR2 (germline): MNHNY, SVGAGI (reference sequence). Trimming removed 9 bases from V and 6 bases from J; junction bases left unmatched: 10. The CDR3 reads CASQQRENSEQYF. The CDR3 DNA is TGTGCCAGTCAGCAGCGGGAGAATAGCGAGCAGTACTTC.

This CDR3 is CASSEASGANVLTF. CDR3 bases: TGTGCCAGCAGCGAGGCGTCTGGGGCCAACGTCCTGACTTTC. The chain couples TRBV7-3 to TRBJ2-6; D call uncertain. The CDR3 totals 14 residues. The germline CDR1 and CDR2 sequences are SGHTA and FQGTGA. V was clipped by 5 bases and J by 1 base, with 6 bases between them.

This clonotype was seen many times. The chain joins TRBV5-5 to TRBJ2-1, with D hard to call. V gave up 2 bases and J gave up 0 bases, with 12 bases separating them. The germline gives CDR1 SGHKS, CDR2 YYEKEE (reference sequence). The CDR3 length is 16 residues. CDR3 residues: CASSFGPLSSYNEQFF. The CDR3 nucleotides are TGTGCCAGCAGCTTTGGTCCCCTTTCCTCCTACAATGAGCAGTTCTTC.

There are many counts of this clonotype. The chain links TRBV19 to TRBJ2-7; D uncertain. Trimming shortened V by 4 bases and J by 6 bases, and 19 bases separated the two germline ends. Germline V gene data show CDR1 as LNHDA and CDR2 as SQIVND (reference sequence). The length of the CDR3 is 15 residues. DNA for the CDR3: TGTGCCAGTAGTACTACACAAACCACCTTACGCGAGCAGTACTTC. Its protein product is CASSTTQTTLREQYF.

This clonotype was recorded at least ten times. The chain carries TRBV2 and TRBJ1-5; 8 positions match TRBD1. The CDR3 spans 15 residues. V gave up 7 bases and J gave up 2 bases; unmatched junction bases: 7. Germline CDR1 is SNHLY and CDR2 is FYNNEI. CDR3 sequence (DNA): TGTGCCAGCATGGGACAGGCTGGGCGCAATCAGCCCCAGCATTTT. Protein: CASMGQAGRNQPQHF.

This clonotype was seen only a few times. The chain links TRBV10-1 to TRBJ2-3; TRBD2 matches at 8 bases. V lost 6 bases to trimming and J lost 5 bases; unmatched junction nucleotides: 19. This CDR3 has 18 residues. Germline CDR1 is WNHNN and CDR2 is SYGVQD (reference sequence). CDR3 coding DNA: TGCGCCAGCAGGAGGACTAGCATGCCTATCCTGCACGGAGATACGCAGTATTTT. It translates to CASRRTSMPILHGDTQYF.

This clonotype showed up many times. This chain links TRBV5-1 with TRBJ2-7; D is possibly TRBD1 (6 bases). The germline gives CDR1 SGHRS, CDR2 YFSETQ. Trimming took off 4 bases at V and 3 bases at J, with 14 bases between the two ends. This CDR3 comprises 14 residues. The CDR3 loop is CASSVLDRDYEQYF. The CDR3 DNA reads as TGCGCCAGCAGCGTTTTGGACAGAGACTACGAGCAGTACTTC.

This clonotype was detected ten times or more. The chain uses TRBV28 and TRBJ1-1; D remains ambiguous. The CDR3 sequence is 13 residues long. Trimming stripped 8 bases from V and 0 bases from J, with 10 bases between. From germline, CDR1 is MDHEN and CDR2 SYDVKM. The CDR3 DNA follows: TGTGCCAGCGGCAGACTTATGAACACTGAAGCTTTCTTT. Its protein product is CASGRLMNTEAFF.